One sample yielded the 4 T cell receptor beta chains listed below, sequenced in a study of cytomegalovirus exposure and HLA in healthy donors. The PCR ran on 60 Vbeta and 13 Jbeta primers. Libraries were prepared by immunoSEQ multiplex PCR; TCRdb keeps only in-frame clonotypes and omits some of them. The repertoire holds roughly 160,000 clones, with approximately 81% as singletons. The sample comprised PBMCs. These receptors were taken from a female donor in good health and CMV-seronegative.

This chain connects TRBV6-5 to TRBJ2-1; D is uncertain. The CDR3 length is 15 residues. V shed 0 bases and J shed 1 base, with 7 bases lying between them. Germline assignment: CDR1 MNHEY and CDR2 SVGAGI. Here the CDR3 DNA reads TGTGCCAGCAGTTACTCTTCCGGTTCCTACAATGAGCAGTTCTTC. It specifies CASSYSSGSYNEQFF.

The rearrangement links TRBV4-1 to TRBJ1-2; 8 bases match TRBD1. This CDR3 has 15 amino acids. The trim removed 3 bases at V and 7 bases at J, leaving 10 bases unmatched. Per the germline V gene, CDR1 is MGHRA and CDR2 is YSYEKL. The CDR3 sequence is CASSQFGQGFSGYTF. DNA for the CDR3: TGCGCCAGCAGCCAGTTCGGACAGGGTTTTAGTGGCTACACCTTC.

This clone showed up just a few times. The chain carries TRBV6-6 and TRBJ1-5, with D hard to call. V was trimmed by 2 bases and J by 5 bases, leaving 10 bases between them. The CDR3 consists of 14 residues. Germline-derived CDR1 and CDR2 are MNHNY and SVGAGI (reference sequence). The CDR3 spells CASSYVGGDQPQHF. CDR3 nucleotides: TGTGCCAGCAGTTACGTGGGCGGGGATCAGCCCCAGCATTTT.

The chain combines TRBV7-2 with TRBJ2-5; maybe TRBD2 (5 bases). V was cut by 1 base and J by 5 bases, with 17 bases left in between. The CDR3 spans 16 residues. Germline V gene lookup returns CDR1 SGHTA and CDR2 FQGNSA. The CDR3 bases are TGTGCCAGCAGCTTAGTTCTGATCCGGGGTGGGGAGACCCAGTACTTC. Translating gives CASSLVLIRGGETQYF.